Presented here are 32 T cell receptor beta chains from one specimen sequenced in a study of response to subunit inactivated influenza vaccine. MiXCR was run by TCRdb on the RT-PCR reads, yielding one entry per CDR3 protein. This sample has hundreds of thousands of distinct CDR3 sequences, with around 15% found just once. This sample comprised PBMCs from blood, obtained about 14 days before vaccination. The origin of the receptors is a man aged 50-60 years who received an inactivated influenza vaccine.

The V and J genes are TRBV15 and TRBJ2-7; 12 nucleotides line up with TRBD2. The CDR3 loop spans 17 amino acids. Looked up from germline, CDR1 is LNHNV and CDR2 is YYDKDF (reference sequence). The V and J ends lost 3 bases and 5 bases, in that order; junction bases with no gene match: 11. Here the CDR3 reads CATSSRKLAGGPDEQYF. The CDR3 nucleotides read TGTGCCACCAGCAGCCGAAAGCTAGCGGGAGGGCCCGACGAGCAGTACTTC.

This clonotype was detected only a few times. The J gene is TRBJ2-1, the V gene TRBV2; TRBD2 agrees at 11 bases. Germline values: CDR1 SNHLY, CDR2 FYNNEI. J gave up 8 bases and V 10 bases, and 10 bases lay outside the gene matches. The length of the CDR3 is 14 residues. The CDR3 reads CAIKRLAGNDEQFF. DNA for the CDR3: TGTGCCATTAAAAGACTAGCGGGGAACGATGAGCAGTTCTTC.

The chain employs TRBV11-2 and TRBJ1-1; no definite D call. This CDR3 has 17 residues. The V and J ends lost 1 base and 1 base respectively, with 16 bases between them. Germline V lookup: CDR1 SGHAT, CDR2 FQNNGV. CDR3 loop: CASSLAGVTVTNTEAFF. The CDR3 DNA sequence: TGTGCCAGCAGCTTAGCCGGGGTAACGGTTACGAACACTGAAGCTTTCTTT. The whole variable domain, filled in from reference TRBV11-2 and TRBJ1-1, reads EAGVAQSPRYKIIEKRQSVAFWCNPISGHATLYWYQQILGQGPKLLIQFQNNGVVDDSQLPKDRFSAERLKGVDSTLKIQPAKLEDSAVYLCASSLAGVTVTNTEAFFGQGTRLTVV.

The rearrangement links TRBV20-1 to TRBJ2-1, with TRBD2 as a possible D gene (6 bases). The CDR3 is made up of 14 amino acids. Germline-derived CDR1 and CDR2 are DFQATT and SNEGSKA (reference sequence). Between the trimmed V and J ends, which lost 5 bases and 0 bases, there was a span of 11 bases. The CDR3 DNA follows: TGCAGTGCTCCTAGCGTCCGCTCCTACAATGAGCAGTTCTTC. As protein: CSAPSVRSYNEQFF.

This clonotype has just a few counts. J is TRBJ2-7 and V is TRBV20-1; 8 bases agree with TRBD1. CDR1 is DFQATT, CDR2 SNEGSKA, per germline (reference sequence). V dropped 0 bases and J dropped 3; count of bases not matched to a gene: 13. The CDR3 loop spans 17 amino acids. This CDR3 is CSAREKSRQGAFYEQYF. The CDR3, as DNA: TGCAGTGCTAGAGAAAAATCTCGGCAGGGGGCTTTCTACGAGCAGTACTTC.

As concerns this clonotype: Just one base apart from a much larger clone, this may be a read error. The V call is TRBV4-1, the J call TRBJ2-7; 8 nucleotides match TRBD1. Germline CDR1 and CDR2: MGHRA and YSYEKL. The length of the CDR3 is 16 residues. In DNA, the CDR3 is TGCGCCAGAAGCCAAGATCAGGTAGGACAGGGCTACGAGCAGTACTTC. As protein: CARSQDQVGQGYEQYF.

This rearrangement joins TRBV28 to TRBJ2-7; D ambiguous. The CDR3 runs 10 residues. The germline gives CDR1 MDHEN, CDR2 SYDVKM. The V and J ends lost 5 bases and 7 bases respectively, with 6 bases between them. The CDR3 loop is CASSTEEQYF. In DNA, the CDR3 is TGTGCCAGCAGTACGGAGGAGCAGTACTTC.

CDR3 loop: CASSLVPLLAGGPKLDTQYF. CDR3 nucleotides: TGCGCCAGCAGCTTGGTACCCCTACTAGCGGGGGGACCGAAACTTGATACGCAGTATTTT. The J gene is TRBJ2-3, the V gene TRBV5-1; 12 nucleotides agree with TRBD2. Trimming at V came to 0 bases and at J to 6 bases, leaving 17 bases not matched to a gene. The CDR3 is 20 residues long. The germline V gene encodes CDR1 SGHRS and CDR2 YFSETQ.

There are a few counts of this clonotype. The V and J genes are TRBV11-2 and TRBJ2-1, with 7 nucleotides matching TRBD2. V shed 5 bases and J 4 bases; nucleotides not matched to a gene: 14. Germline CDR1 reads SGHAT; CDR2 reads FQNNGV. The CDR3 totals 17 residues. CDR3 DNA: TGTGCCAGCAGCCAAAAGGAGGGAGCGGGGCTTTACAATGAGCAGTTCTTC. Translating it yields CASSQKEGAGLYNEQFF. Based on the CDR3 plus reference TRBV11-2 and TRBJ2-1, the full variable domain is EAGVAQSPRYKIIEKRQSVAFWCNPISGHATLYWYQQILGQGPKLLIQFQNNGVVDDSQLPKDRFSAERLKGVDSTLKIQPAKLEDSAVYLCASSQKEGAGLYNEQFFGPGTRLTVL.

This clonotype turned up a few times. The J gene is TRBJ2-7, the V gene TRBV7-2; 7 bases map to TRBD1. Germline V gives CDR1 SGHTA, CDR2 FQGNSA. J was trimmed by 4 bases and V by 4 bases; bases with no gene match: 4. CDR3 size: 13 residues. The DNA for the CDR3 is TGTGCCAGCAGCTCAGGGGGAAGATACGAGCAGTACTTC. Translated: CASSSGGRYEQYF. The complete variable domain, with remaining parts taken from reference TRBV7-2 and TRBJ2-7, reads GAGVSQSPSNKVTEKGKDVELRCDPISGHTALYWYRQSLGQGLEFLIYFQGNSAPDKSGLPSDRFSAERTGGSVSTLTIQRTQQEDSAVYLCASSSGGRYEQYFGPGTRLTVT.

V gene TRBV12-3 or TRBV12-4 combines with J gene TRBJ2-1; TRBD2 agrees at 8 bases. The CDR3 loop spans 16 amino acids. V lost 4 bases, J lost 5 bases, and 10 bases stayed unmatched. DNA for the CDR3: TGTGCCAGCAGTTCCACTATAGCGGGGACCGACAATGAGCAGTTCTTC. It translates to CASSSTIAGTDNEQFF.

The sample holds a few counts of this clonotype. The chain carries TRBV27 and TRBJ2-3; tentatively, D is TRBD1 or TRBD2 (5 bases each). V was trimmed by 3 bases and J by 5 bases, leaving 9 bases between them. The CDR3 length is 13 residues. Germline loops: CDR1 MNHEY, CDR2 SMNVEV (reference sequence). CDR3 region: CASSFIGGDTQYF. The CDR3 DNA is TGTGCCAGCAGTTTTATTGGGGGAGATACGCAGTATTTT.

There are a few counts of this clonotype. This rearrangement joins TRBV5-1 to TRBJ2-5; 9 nucleotides line up with TRBD1. Germline trimming cut 3 bases from V and 1 base from J; bases unmatched to any gene: 4. This CDR3 region has 15 residues. Germline loops: CDR1 SGHRS, CDR2 YFSETQ. CDR3 bases: TGCGCCAGCAGCTCTACGGACAGGGGCCAAGAGACCCAGTACTTC. Translated, it gives CASSSTDRGQETQYF.

The chain carries TRBV9 and TRBJ1-6; a possible D gene is TRBD1 (5 bases). The CDR3 consists of 16 residues. The germline V gene has CDR1 SGDLS and CDR2 YYNGEE. V gave up 2 bases and J gave up 7 bases, with 16 bases separating them. CDR3 region: CASSVSDRAGNSPLHF. The CDR3, as DNA: TGTGCCAGCAGCGTCTCCGACAGAGCGGGAAATTCACCCCTCCACTTT.

The rearrangement joins TRBV29-1 to TRBJ2-2, with 7 bases identical to TRBD2. The junction had 5 bases not matched to a gene; V was cut back by 4 bases and J by 3 bases. The CDR3 is 14 amino acids. Per germline, CDR1 SQVTM and CDR2 ANQGSEA. CDR3 amino acids: CSVVMREYTGELFF. The CDR3 nucleotides are TGCAGCGTTGTAATGCGGGAGTACACCGGGGAGCTGTTTTTT.

This clonotype was found a few times. The genes are TRBV12-3 or TRBV12-4 and TRBJ1-5; weak D call: TRBD1 (5 bases). Trimming removed 3 bases from V and 3 bases from J, with 9 bases in between. There are 14 residues in the CDR3. The CDR3 sequence is CASSLSGLNQPQHF. The CDR3 DNA follows: TGTGCCAGCAGTTTGTCGGGGCTCAATCAGCCCCAGCATTTT.

This clonotype was recorded at least ten times. The chain couples TRBV29-1 to TRBJ2-2; TRBD2 might be the D (6 bases). The germline V and J ends were trimmed by 1 base and 6 bases, with 15 bases remaining between them. Germline CDR1 reads SQVTM; CDR2 reads ANQGSEA. The CDR3 spans 15 residues. DNA of the CDR3: TGCAGCGTTGAAGGGATCGGGAGTGTAGCCGGGGAGCTGTTTTTT. Protein sequence: CSVEGIGSVAGELFF.

The J gene is TRBJ2-7, the V gene TRBV28, with D perhaps TRBD2 (6 bases). The CDR3 extends over 16 amino acids. CDR1 and CDR2 (germline): MDHEN, SYDVKM. The V end lost 5 bases, the J end lost 4 bases, and 21 bases lay between the germline ends. CDR3: CASSPHPGLGLYEQYF. In DNA, the CDR3 is TGTGCCAGCAGTCCTCATCCGGGACTTGGGCTTTACGAGCAGTACTTC.

This clonotype was counted only a few times. V usage is TRBV29-1 and J usage is TRBJ2-7, with a weak D call TRBD2 (6 bases). Trimming removed 4 bases from V and 2 bases from J, with 12 bases in between. CDR1 is SQVTM and CDR2 is ANQGSEA in the germline V gene. This CDR3 has 13 residues. The CDR3: CSVASEPPYEQYF. DNA of the CDR3: TGCAGCGTTGCTAGCGAGCCTCCCTACGAGCAGTACTTC.

The J gene is TRBJ2-5, the V gene TRBV28; no reliable D call. The CDR3 is made up of 14 amino acids. Trimming pared 6 bases from V and 1 base from J, leaving 12 bases between. Germline lookup yields CDR1 MDHEN and CDR2 SYDVKM. The CDR3 protein is CASSLYRSQETQYF. DNA for the CDR3: TGTGCCAGCAGCCTGTACAGAAGCCAAGAGACCCAGTACTTC. The whole variable domain, filled in from reference TRBV28 and TRBJ2-5, reads DVKVTQSSRYLVKRTGEKVFLECVQDMDHENMFWYRQDPGLGLRLIYFSYDVKMKEKGDIPEGYSVSREKKERFSLILESASTNQTSMYLCASSLYRSQETQYFGPGTRLLVL.

This clonotype has only a few counts. J is TRBJ1-1 and V is TRBV7-3; weak D call: TRBD1 (6 bases). The CDR3 is made up of 15 amino acids. V lost 1 base and J 3 bases, leaving 12 bases between the germline ends. CDR1 is SGHTA, CDR2 FQGTGA, per germline. Here the CDR3 reads CASSLSGDTYTEAFF. CDR3 in DNA: TGTGCCAGCAGCTTAAGTGGGGACACTTACACTGAAGCTTTCTTT.

The genes are TRBV7-6 and TRBJ1-4, with D uncertain. The germline V gene has CDR1 SGHVS and CDR2 FNYEAQ. The CDR3 runs 13 residues. The V end lost 3 bases, the J end lost 8 bases, and 10 bases lay between the germline ends. The CDR3 is CASSFGPREKLFF. The CDR3 nucleotides read TGTGCCAGCAGCTTTGGACCAAGGGAAAAACTGTTTTTT.

The chain couples TRBV27 to TRBJ2-1; D might be TRBD2 (5 bases). The CDR3 loop spans 15 amino acids. V was cut by 6 bases and J by 2 bases, with 14 bases left in between. Germline V gene sequence: CDR1 MNHEY, CDR2 SMNVEV (reference sequence). CDR3 nucleotides: TGTGCCAGCAGACCCGACACGGGGACCTACAATGAGCAGTTCTTC. This encodes CASRPDTGTYNEQFF.

This clonotype was picked up a small number of times. The rearrangement joins TRBV7-9 to TRBJ1-1; TRBD1 matches at 9 bases. Germline V gene data show CDR1 as SEHNR and CDR2 as FQNEAQ (reference sequence). The CDR3 contains 15 residues. Trimming took 4 bases from V and 5 from J; bases not matched to a gene: 8. CDR3 loop: CASSSFDRGETEAFF. CDR3 DNA sequence: TGTGCCAGCAGCTCCTTTGACAGGGGGGAAACTGAAGCTTTCTTT.

This clonotype was seen more than once but under ten times. The gene calls are TRBV21-1 and TRBJ2-7; the D segment call TRBD1 is taken from the table without a DNA check. TRBV21-1 is a pseudogene locus. CDR3 size: 12 residues. The CDR3: CAYGGQGYEQYF. CDR3 bases: TGTGCCTATGGAGGACAGGGATACGAGCAGTACTTC.

This clonotype was counted a few times. V gene TRBV15 combines with J gene TRBJ1-1; no firm D call. CDR3 length equals 12 residues. The germline V gene encodes CDR1 LNHNV and CDR2 YYDKDF (reference sequence). V lost 0 bases and J lost 7, with 6 bases in between. The CDR3 loop is CATSRDLSEAFF. The CDR3 DNA is TGTGCCACCAGCAGAGATCTAAGTGAAGCTTTCTTT.

The chain couples TRBV2 to TRBJ2-7; D gene unclear. The V and J ends lost 3 bases and 6 bases respectively, with 12 bases between them. CDR1 and CDR2 from the germline V gene are SNHLY and FYNNEI. The length of the CDR3 is 13 residues. CDR3 in amino acids: CASSEVYKGEQYF. The CDR3 bases are TGTGCCAGCAGTGAGGTCTACAAGGGCGAGCAGTACTTC.

In its sample, this clonotype was seen a few times. The CDR3 sequence is CASRPLAGDADTQYF. CDR3 coding DNA: TGCGCCAGCAGACCTCTAGCGGGGGACGCAGATACGCAGTATTTT. V and J are TRBV4-1 and TRBJ2-3; 10 bases align to TRBD2. The CDR3 sequence is 15 residues long. Germline-derived CDR1 and CDR2 are MGHRA and YSYEKL. V dropped 6 bases and J dropped 4; count of bases not matched to a gene: 7.

The chain has TRBV29-1 and TRBJ2-3; 8 nucleotides agree with TRBD1. Trimming at V came to 6 bases and at J to 1 base, leaving 3 bases not matched to a gene. CDR1 is SQVTM, CDR2 ANQGSEA, per germline. This CDR3 is built from 13 residues. The CDR3 loop reads CSVRGLGTDTQYF. As DNA, the CDR3 is TGCAGCGTCAGGGGGCTAGGCACAGATACGCAGTATTTT.

There are many counts of this clonotype. The chain recombines TRBV15 with TRBJ1-1; possibly TRBD1 for D (6 bases). CDR3 length: 16 residues. Germline V lookup: CDR1 LNHNV, CDR2 YYDKDF (reference sequence). V lost 0 bases, J lost 0 bases, and 11 bases lay in between. The CDR3, as DNA: TGTGCCACCAGCAGAGATCGACAGGTAATGAACACTGAAGCTTTCTTT. Translation: CATSRDRQVMNTEAFF.

The chain uses TRBV5-1 and TRBJ2-3, with D uncertain. Germline V gene lookup returns CDR1 SGHRS and CDR2 YFSETQ. V shed 2 bases and J shed 0 bases, with 10 bases lying between them. The CDR3 spans 15 residues. CDR3 coding DNA: TGCGCCAGCAGCTTACCAGCCGGCAGCACAGATACGCAGTATTTT. Translated, it gives CASSLPAGSTDTQYF.

Only a few counts were recorded for this clonotype. This sequence joins TRBV6-1 and TRBJ2-1, with TRBD2 matching 11 bases. This CDR3 has 16 amino acids. Trimming cost V 10 bases and J 9 bases; bases outside gene matches: 17. Looked up from germline, CDR1 is MNHNS and CDR2 is SASEGT. This CDR3 reads CATLLLASGRRGEQFF. Here the CDR3 DNA reads TGTGCCACTCTACTCCTGGCTAGCGGGAGGAGGGGTGAGCAGTTCTTC.